Listed below are T cell receptor beta chains from one sample, sequenced in a study of blood T cell repertoires in COVID-19. The method was immunoSEQ multiplex PCR; TCRdb's version includes in-frame clones alone and lacks a portion of them. The sample consists of more than 250,000 clones, 70% to 90% of them appearing once. Material for sequencing was peripheral blood. Receptors originate from a human donor in a cohort sampled during active COVID-19. Each CDR3 is given with its conserved first and last residue. D genes are given only for firm matches. Size values are once, few and many counts, or a class for expanded clones, and some rows have none.

V,D,size,J,CDR3,DNA
TRBV4-3,TRBD1,-,TRBJ1-5,CASSQYQGGYQPQHF,TGCGCCAGCAGCCAATACCAGGGGGGCTATCAGCCCCAGCATTTT
TRBV6-5,-,-,TRBJ1-4,CASSSPSTNEKLFF,TGTGCCAGCAGTTCCCCGTCAACTAATGAAAAACTGTTTTTT
TRBV6-2/TRBV6-3,TRBD1,-,TRBJ1-5,CASSGTGGRQPQHF,TGTGCCAGCAGCGGGACAGGGGGCAGACAGCCCCAGCATTTT
TRBV6-2/TRBV6-3,TRBD2,-,TRBJ2-7,CASSPGTSGPGNF,TGTGCCAGCAGCCCAGGGACTAGCGGGCCGGGGAACTTC
TRBV5-6,-,few,TRBJ2-2,CASSLVPDLTPELFF,TGTGCCAGCAGCTTGGTCCCCGACTTAACCCCGGAGCTGTTTTTT
TRBV19,TRBD2,-,TRBJ2-1,CASRRLAGDRDNEQFF,TGTGCCAGTCGCCGACTAGCGGGAGATCGGGACAATGAGCAGTTCTTC
TRBV18,TRBD1,-,TRBJ1-5,CASSPEHRGGQPQHF,TGTGCCAGCTCACCAGAGCACAGGGGAGGTCAGCCCCAGCATTTT
TRBV6-2/TRBV6-3,-,few,TRBJ1-1,CASSYSTRVPFF,TGTGCCAGCAGTTACTCGACCAGGGTCCCTTTCTTT
TRBV6-5,-,-,TRBJ2-2,CAISPDRDTGELFF,TGTGCCATCTCACCCGACCGGGACACCGGGGAGCTGTTTTTT
TRBV6-9,-,-,TRBJ1-1,CASSYWGHGGPNTEAFF,TGTGCCAGCAGTTATTGGGGACATGGGGGACCGAACACTGAAGCTTTCTTT
TRBV24-1,-,once,TRBJ1-5,CATSEAGNQPQHF,TGTGCCACCAGTGAGGCGGGTAATCAGCCCCAGCATTTT
TRBV6-5,-,-,TRBJ2-2,CASRPGHLGTGELFF,TGTGCCAGCAGACCGGGACACTTAGGCACCGGGGAGCTGTTTTTT
TRBV6-2/TRBV6-3,TRBD2,-,TRBJ2-3,CASSAPGLAVTDTQYF,TGTGCCAGCAGTGCCCCCGGACTAGCGGTCACAGATACGCAGTATTTT
TRBV6-5,TRBD1,-,TRBJ2-1,CASRHDRGPNNEQFF,TGTGCCAGCAGGCATGACAGGGGACCAAACAATGAGCAGTTCTTC
TRBV5-4,TRBD1,-,TRBJ1-1,CASSIHRGRFTEAFF,TGTGCCAGCAGCATTCACAGGGGGCGGTTCACTGAAGCTTTCTTT
TRBV10-3,-,-,TRBJ1-2,CASMPPGKDGYTF,TGTGCCAGCATGCCTCCGGGGAAGGATGGCTACACCTTC
TRBV19,TRBD2,-,TRBJ2-3,CATTSGTDTQYF,TGTGCCACCACTAGCGGCACAGATACGCAGTATTTT
TRBV20-1,-,-,TRBJ1-4,CSASRTQGNEKLFF,TGCAGTGCTAGTCGGACCCAGGGGAATGAAAAACTGTTTTTT
TRBV6-5,TRBD1,-,TRBJ1-5,CASSYVQGIQPQHF,TGTGCCAGCAGTTACGTACAGGGGATCCAGCCCCAGCATTTT
TRBV6-5,-,-,TRBJ2-6,CASREGPGGANVLTF,TGTGCCAGCAGGGAGGGACCGGGTGGGGCCAACGTCCTGACTTTC
TRBV4-3,TRBD2,-,TRBJ2-5,CASSQPTGGRSETQYF,TGCGCCAGCAGCCAACCTACGGGAGGCCGGTCAGAGACCCAGTACTTC
TRBV9,-,few,TRBJ1-3,CASSVSGGFSAGNTIYF,TGTGCCAGCAGCGTATCAGGAGGCTTTTCCGCTGGAAACACCATATATTTT
TRBV12-5,-,-,TRBJ1-2,CASGSVNHGNRGYGYTF,TGTGCTAGTGGTTCTGTAAACCACGGGAATCGGGGCTATGGCTACACCTTC
TRBV28,TRBD1,once,TRBJ1-2,CASSLFYGQGAYYGYTF,TGTGCCAGCAGTTTATTCTACGGACAGGGGGCATACTATGGCTACACCTTC
TRBV11-3,TRBD1,-,TRBJ2-7,CASSIGQGRSYEQYF,TGTGCCAGCAGTATTGGACAGGGTAGGTCCTACGAGCAGTACTTC
TRBV25-1,-,-,TRBJ2-7,CASSEFTGPYSYEQYF,TGTGCCAGCAGTGAATTCACAGGGCCATACTCCTACGAGCAGTACTTC
TRBV28,-,-,TRBJ2-7,CASSLNRDTFGQYF,TGTGCCAGCAGTTTAAACCGAGACACCTTTGGGCAGTACTTC
TRBV11-2,TRBD2,-,TRBJ2-3,CASSLAHGRSTDTQYF,TGTGCCAGCAGCTTAGCGCACGGGAGGAGCACAGATACGCAGTATTTT
TRBV3-1/TRBV3-2,TRBD2,once,TRBJ2-7,CASSPGTSGGYEQYF,TGTGCCAGCAGCCCTGGGACTAGCGGGGGCTACGAGCAGTACTTC
TRBV12-2,-,few,TRBJ1-5,CASRRRGHF,TGTGCAAGTCGCCGCCGGGGGCATTTT
TRBV5-1,-,-,TRBJ1-4,CASSFTGYEKLFF,TGCGCCAGCAGTTTTACAGGGTACGAAAAACTGTTTTTT
TRBV19,TRBD1,-,TRBJ1-2,CASSIRDSYGYTF,TGTGCCAGTAGTATCCGGGACAGCTATGGCTACACCTTC
TRBV27,-,-,TRBJ1-1,CASSFDTLNTEAFF,TGTGCCAGCAGTTTCGACACCTTGAACACTGAAGCTTTCTTT
TRBV4-3,TRBD1,-,TRBJ2-7,CASSQDRGTGGDEQYF,TGCGCCAGCAGCCAAGATCGTGGGACAGGGGGCGACGAGCAGTACTTC
TRBV7-8,-,-,TRBJ2-1,CASSFLADSYNEQFF,TGTGCCAGCAGCTTCCTAGCAGACTCCTACAATGAGCAGTTCTTC
TRBV19,TRBD1,-,TRBJ1-5,CAPRHRGPPGQPQHF,TGTGCCCCCAGGCACAGGGGGCCCCCGGGTCAGCCCCAGCATTTT
TRBV24-1,TRBD1,-,TRBJ2-7,CATVLGWTGITYEQYF,TGTGCCACCGTTCTTGGCTGGACAGGGATCACCTACGAGCAGTACTTC
TRBV25-1,TRBD1,-,TRBJ1-1,CASSDSGQGGATEAFF,TGTGCCAGCAGTGATTCCGGACAGGGAGGTGCGACTGAAGCTTTCTTT
TRBV9,-,-,TRBJ2-7,CASSSYPGYEQYF,TGTGCCAGCAGCTCGTACCCAGGGTACGAGCAGTACTTC
TRBV19,TRBD1,-,TRBJ2-1,CASSIRDSPVNEQFF,TGTGCCAGTAGTATCCGGGACAGCCCAGTCAATGAGCAGTTCTTC
TRBV5-1,-,-,TRBJ1-1,CASSLAGGGDTEAFF,TGCGCCAGCAGCTTGGCGGGGGGAGGGGACACTGAAGCTTTCTTT
TRBV4-2,TRBD2,-,TRBJ2-1,CASSPPFGAGGKNEQFF,TGTGCCAGCAGCCCGCCCTTTGGAGCGGGAGGGAAAAATGAGCAGTTCTTC
TRBV10-3,-,-,TRBJ1-1,CAISDSRGTEAFF,TGTGCCATCAGTGATTCCAGGGGAACTGAAGCTTTCTTT
TRBV5-8,-,-,TRBJ1-4,CASTRRGAPIATNEKLFF,TGTGCCAGCACCCGCAGGGGAGCGCCAATAGCAACTAATGAAAAACTGTTTTTT
TRBV4-1,-,-,TRBJ2-2,CASSPRPRGRTGELFF,TGCGCCAGCAGCCCTCGACCAAGGGGCAGGACCGGGGAGCTGTTTTTT
TRBV28,-,-,TRBJ2-7,CASSIPLREQYF,TGTGCCAGCAGTATCCCACTACGCGAGCAGTACTTC